This T cell receptor (beta chain) emerged from a study of cytomegalovirus exposure and HLA in healthy donors. Notes on this clone: The target antigen is unknown.

Regarding the study as a whole: Later analysis placed DRB1 highest and HLA-C lowest in TCR association rates, which differed by HLA locus. Roughly uniform depth of sequencing across donors was assumed in presence/absence analyses. In vitro data verified a few CMV-associated chains as specific for CMV antigens. Cytomegalovirus-associated TCR beta chains were listed, numbering approximately 150.

The primer mix had 60 Vbeta and 13 Jbeta primers. The assay was immunoSEQ multiplex PCR, and TCRdb's table has in-frame clones only and misses some. This sample has 200,000 to 250,000 clones; 70% to 85% occur once, and the top ten carry about 2.5%. The ends were cut back, 2 bases at V and 6 bases at J, with 8 bases in the middle. The CDR3 is 12 residues long. Germline V gene sequence: CDR1 MDHEN, CDR2 SYDVKM. J is TRBJ2-7 and V is TRBV28, with D perhaps matching TRBD1 (5 bases). What was sequenced was PBMCs. The source of this sequence is a woman aged 60 to 75 in good health and CMV-seropositive. CDR3 protein: CASSLQGFEQYF. As DNA, the CDR3 is TGTGCCAGCAGTTTACAGGGATTCGAGCAGTACTTC.